This TCR beta chain was found in a study of cytomegalovirus exposure and HLA in healthy donors. In the PCR, 60 Vbeta and 13 Jbeta primers were used. Authors' analysis steps: Unique TCR beta chains numbered around 80 million in a later analysis, with around 10 million shared. Profiled with immunoSEQ multiplex PCR; TCRdb holds only in-frame clones, not every one. The D gene and trimming were derived from the DNA, and the V and J assignments and clone size from that table. Of approximately 150,000 clones listed, around 70% were seen once; the top ten hold 4.7%. Germline CDR1 GTSNPN, CDR2 SVGIG (reference sequence). The trim removed 5 bases at V and 5 bases at J, leaving 6 bases unmatched. The CDR3 extends over 13 amino acids.

The rearrangement links TRBV30 to TRBJ2-5; 9 bases match TRBD1. The sequence came from a man aged 18 to 30 in good health and CMV-seropositive. Sequenced sample: PBMCs. In DNA form, the CDR3 reads TGTGCCTGGGCACAGGGGGCGGGGGAGACCCAGTACTTC. This sequence encodes CAWAQGAGETQYF.